Shown below are 25 T cell receptor beta chains from a single sample sequenced in a study of T cells in Graves' hyperthyroidism and ophthalmopathy. There were TCR beta CDR3 regions amplified from RNA transcripts. Researchers ran a first-round RT-PCR on the TCR CDR3 using the HTBI primer set. TCRdb redid the calling of the multiplex PCR reads with MiXCR, one entry per CDR3 protein. This repertoire shows roughly 250,000 distinct CDR3 sequences, less than 20% found once; its top ten account for more than 25%. The specimen sequenced was blood. The receptors originated from a young woman with Graves' ophthalmopathy.

This clonotype was detected ten times or more. This rearrangement joins TRBV20-1 to TRBJ2-2, with TRBD1 matching 7 bases. Germline V gene data show CDR1 as DFQATT and CDR2 as SNEGSKA (reference sequence). This CDR3 comprises 16 residues. J lost 2 bases, V lost 6 bases, and 12 bases had no gene match. CDR3 sequence reads: CSALVRGQSNTGELFF. DNA for the CDR3: TGCAGTGCCCTAGTAAGGGGACAGAGTAACACCGGGGAGCTGTTTTTT.

This clonotype was detected only a few times. CDR3 region: CASSISGSLNYGYTF. Here the CDR3 DNA reads TGTGCCAGTAGTATAAGTGGCAGCCTTAACTATGGCTACACCTTC. The chain combines TRBV19 with TRBJ1-2; D unclear. This CDR3 spans 15 amino acids. The ends were cut back, 2 bases at V and 1 base at J, with 11 bases in the middle. The germline CDR1 and CDR2 sequences are LNHDA and SQIVND (reference sequence).

The chain joins TRBV5-6 to TRBJ2-7; TRBD1 agrees at 8 bases. Trimming at V came to 2 bases and at J to 3 bases, leaving 7 bases not matched to a gene. CDR1 SGHDT and CDR2 YYEEEE come from the germline V gene. The CDR3 runs 15 residues. The CDR3 is CASSFGTGTIYEQYF. CDR3 sequence (DNA): TGTGCCAGCAGCTTCGGGACAGGTACCATCTACGAGCAGTACTTC.

This clonotype has at least ten counts. The chain has TRBV27 and TRBJ1-1; D is unclear. The CDR3 spans 15 residues. V shed 5 bases and J shed 0 bases, with 13 bases lying between them. Germline CDR1 is MNHEY and CDR2 is SMNVEV (reference sequence). The CDR3 sequence is CASSTRPGLNTEAFF. DNA of the CDR3: TGTGCCAGCAGTACTAGACCGGGCTTGAACACTGAAGCTTTCTTT.

This clonotype was seen at least ten times. CDR3 sequence reads: CASSSLAGREQFF. The CDR3 DNA is TGTGCCAGCAGCTCCCTAGCGGGAAGAGAGCAGTTCTTC. J is TRBJ2-1 and V is TRBV7-2; TRBD2 matches 9 bases. This CDR3 has 13 residues. From germline, CDR1 is SGHTA and CDR2 FQGNSA. J lost 10 bases, V lost 4 bases, and 5 bases had no gene match. Together with reference TRBV7-2 and TRBJ2-1, the CDR3 gives the full variable domain: GAGVSQSPSNKVTEKGKDVELRCDPISGHTALYWYRQSLGQGLEFLIYFQGNSAPDKSGLPSDRFSAERTGGSVSTLTIQRTQQEDSAVYLCASSSLAGREQFFGPGTRLTVL.

In its sample, this clonotype is large. This CDR3 reads CATSGGTGTEAFF. Written as DNA, the CDR3 is TGTGCCACCAGTGGGGGGACGGGCACTGAAGCTTTCTTT. The chain recombines TRBV24-1 with TRBJ1-1, with a possible D match to TRBD1 (5 bases). From germline, CDR1 is KGHDR and CDR2 SFDVKD. The CDR3 sequence is 13 residues long. Between the trimmed V and J ends, which lost 5 bases and 4 bases, there was a span of 10 bases.

This clonotype was picked up one time. This chain uses TRBV20-1 with TRBJ2-7; 13 nucleotides match TRBD2. Germline lookup yields CDR1 DFQATT and CDR2 SNEGSKA (reference sequence). This CDR3 contains 14 residues. V was clipped by 1 base and J by 5 bases; unmatched bases: 2. The CDR3 nucleotides read TGCAGTGCTAGAGTAACTAGCGGGGGGGACGAGCAGTACTTC. Amino acid sequence: CSARVTSGGDEQYF.

Many counts were recorded for this clonotype. This chain links TRBV24-1 with TRBJ1-1; 8 bases map to TRBD1. Germline assignment: CDR1 KGHDR and CDR2 SFDVKD. This CDR3 region has 20 residues. Trimming removed 4 bases from V and 1 base from J; junction bases left unmatched: 19. CDR3: CATSDVMTLDRAGRNTEAFF. The CDR3 DNA sequence: TGTGCCACCAGTGACGTCATGACGTTGGACAGGGCGGGGAGGAACACTGAAGCTTTCTTT.

The rearrangement joins TRBV4-1 to TRBJ1-3, with D unresolved. V gave up 1 base and J gave up 0 bases, with 19 bases separating them. The CDR3 totals 19 residues. Germline values: CDR1 MGHRA, CDR2 YSYEKL. CDR3 DNA: TGCGCCAGCAGCCAAGGCGTCGAATCCATTTCAGTCTCTGGAAACACCATATATTTT. This encodes CASSQGVESISVSGNTIYF.

This clonotype came up many times. The chain is built from TRBV3-1 and TRBJ2-7, with 7 bases lining up with TRBD1. Per germline, CDR1 LGHDT and CDR2 YNNKEL (reference sequence). The CDR3 consists of 14 residues. V gave up 1 base and J gave up 3 bases; unmatched junction bases: 3. CDR3 sequence (DNA): TGTGCCAGCAGCCAAGCAACAGGGGACTACGAGCAGTACTTC. This sequence encodes CASSQATGDYEQYF.

This clonotype has ten or more counts. The chain uses TRBV6-1 and TRBJ2-5; TRBD1 aligns across 7 bases. The length of the CDR3 is 16 residues. The ends lost 5 bases at V and 2 bases at J; junction bases unmatched: 11. The germline V gene has CDR1 MNHNS and CDR2 SASEGT. The CDR3 loop reads CASSYHDRAAQETQYF. The CDR3 DNA sequence: TGTGCCAGCAGTTACCATGACAGGGCGGCTCAAGAGACCCAGTACTTC.

This clonotype appeared a few times. The chain links TRBV7-9 to TRBJ2-5; D possibly corresponds to TRBD1 (7 bases). Germline assignment: CDR1 SEHNR and CDR2 FQNEAQ (reference sequence). Trimming removed 4 bases at V and 2 bases at J, with 14 bases between. The CDR3 has 15 amino acids. The CDR3 DNA follows: TGTGCCAGCAGCTCTGGCGGGACAGCTCAAGAGACCCAGTACTTC. Its translation is CASSSGGTAQETQYF.

This clonotype was seen repeatedly, ten times or more. This chain links TRBV30 with TRBJ2-7; 10 positions agree with TRBD1. After removal of 3 bases from V and 2 bases from J, the junction contained 10 bases not matched to a gene. Germline CDR1 GTSNPN, CDR2 SVGIG (reference sequence). The CDR3 is made up of 16 amino acids. The CDR3 protein is CAWRIKAGTGAYEQYF. The CDR3 DNA reads as TGTGCCTGGAGGATTAAGGCGGGGACAGGGGCCTACGAGCAGTACTTC.

This clonotype was counted ten times or more. This chain connects TRBV28 to TRBJ1-1, with a tentative D call TRBD1 (6 bases). V was shortened by 5 bases and J by 5 bases, with 18 bases between the two germline ends. The CDR3 is made up of 15 amino acids. Germline-derived CDR1 and CDR2 are MDHEN and SYDVKM. In DNA form, the CDR3 reads TGTGCCAGCAGTCCCAACCGCCAGGGGAGAACTGAAGCTTTCTTT. Translated, it gives CASSPNRQGRTEAFF.

This clonotype was counted between two and nine times. The V gene is TRBV29-1, the J gene TRBJ2-7, with 12 bases matching TRBD2. Per the germline V gene, CDR1 is SQVTM and CDR2 is ANQGSEA. Germline trimming cut 6 bases from V and 7 bases from J; bases unmatched to any gene: 16. The CDR3 consists of 16 residues. In nucleotides, the CDR3 is TGCAGCGTCTGTTTGATCGGGACTAGCGGGTCGGGTGAGCAGTACTTC. Protein: CSVCLIGTSGSGEQYF.

This clonotype was detected a few times. The chain has TRBV19 and TRBJ2-3; D unclear. This CDR3 contains 13 residues. V lost 3 bases, J lost 2 bases, and 6 bases lay in between. Germline V gene data show CDR1 as LNHDA and CDR2 as SQIVND (reference sequence). CDR3 in amino acids: CASSIWATDTQYF. The CDR3 DNA reads TGTGCCAGTAGTATCTGGGCCACAGATACGCAGTATTTT.

In this sample, this clonotype turned up many times. The genes are TRBV15 and TRBJ2-1; the match to TRBD2 covers 15 bases. The CDR3 sequence is 16 residues long. V lost 5 bases and J lost 9; bases outside the gene matches: 8. The V gene's germline CDR1 is LNHNV and CDR2 YYDKDF (reference sequence). This CDR3 is CATSVGLAGGVGEQFF. The DNA for the CDR3 is TGTGCCACCAGCGTGGGACTAGCGGGGGGAGTCGGTGAGCAGTTCTTC.

This clonotype appeared a few times. It may be a read error: a sequence one base away is much more abundant. This chain joins TRBV28 and TRBJ1-5; 9 positions agree with TRBD1. Unmatched junction bases numbered 8, after V lost 4 bases and J lost 7 bases. The germline V gene has CDR1 MDHEN and CDR2 SYDVKM. The CDR3 spans 15 residues. As DNA, the CDR3 is TGTGCCAGCAGTTCTCTCGGGACAGGGAAACAGCCCCAGCATTTT. It is translated as CASSSLGTGKQPQHF.

Ten or more counts support this clonotype. The chain joins TRBV28 to TRBJ1-2; D uncertain. The CDR3 has 17 residues. V dropped 3 bases and J dropped 3 bases, with 20 bases sitting between them. CDR1 is MDHEN, CDR2 SYDVKM, per germline. The CDR3 coding sequence is TGTGCCAGCAGTTTTAAGGCGGAGTGGCGTGTCTACTATGGCTACACCTTC. Encoded protein: CASSFKAEWRVYYGYTF.

A note on this clonotype: One junction end disagrees with the germline gene, perhaps due to a read error. The J gene is TRBJ2-5, the V gene TRBV7-2; 10 bases fit TRBD2. Germline-derived CDR1 and CDR2 are SGHTA and FQGNSA. The CDR3 extends over 11 amino acids. The CDR3: CASSTSGTPHF. The CDR3 region has the DNA TGTGCCAGCAGCACTAGCGGGACACCTCACTTC.

This clonotype was picked up a small number of times. The chain carries TRBV20-1 and TRBJ2-7; D is perhaps TRBD2 (6 bases). CDR3 length: 13 amino acids. CDR1 is DFQATT, CDR2 SNEGSKA, per germline (reference sequence). Between the trimmed V and J ends, which lost 6 bases and 7 bases, there was a span of 19 bases. The CDR3 protein is CSAVRGISREQYF. In DNA form, the CDR3 reads TGCAGTGCCGTTCGGGGGATTTCTCGAGAGCAGTACTTC.

At least ten counts were recorded for this clonotype. J is TRBJ1-6 and V is TRBV9, with 10 nucleotides matching TRBD1. Germline CDR1 reads SGDLS; CDR2 reads YYNGEE. The CDR3 spans 16 residues. Trimming cost V 0 bases and J 9 bases; bases outside gene matches: 6. This chain's CDR3 is CASSVEGGQGTSPLHF. The DNA for the CDR3 is TGTGCCAGCAGCGTAGAAGGGGGACAGGGGACTTCACCCCTCCACTTT.

This clonotype was counted at least ten times. CDR3 DNA: TGCAGTGCTAGAAGGGACGGAGGACCCTACGAGCAGTACTTC. Translation gives CSARRDGGPYEQYF. The rearrangement links TRBV20-1 to TRBJ2-7, with D perhaps assigned TRBD1 or TRBD2 (5 bases each). Germline values: CDR1 DFQATT, CDR2 SNEGSKA (reference sequence). Trimming left V 2 bases short and J 2 bases short, with 13 bases between. The CDR3 totals 14 residues.

This chain links TRBV29-1 with TRBJ2-3; TRBD2 matches 12 bases. The CDR3 runs to 17 residues. V trimming: 6 bases; J trimming: 2 bases; junction bases outside the gene matches: 12. The germline CDR1 and CDR2 sequences are SQVTM and ANQGSEA. The CDR3 protein is CSVCLIGTSGHTDTQYF. The CDR3 DNA reads TGCAGCGTCTGTTTGATCGGGACTAGCGGGCACACAGATACGCAGTATTTT.

This clonotype has a count of ten or more. This chain uses TRBV3-1 with TRBJ2-5, with 11 bases fitting TRBD2. The V and J ends lost 0 bases and 1 base, in that order; junction bases with no gene match: 4. This CDR3 has 17 residues. In germline, CDR1 is LGHDT, CDR2 YNNKEL (reference sequence). Written as DNA, the CDR3 is TGTGCCAGCAGCCAAGAAGGACTAGCGGGCCTCCAAGAGACCCAGTACTTC. Its protein product is CASSQEGLAGLQETQYF.